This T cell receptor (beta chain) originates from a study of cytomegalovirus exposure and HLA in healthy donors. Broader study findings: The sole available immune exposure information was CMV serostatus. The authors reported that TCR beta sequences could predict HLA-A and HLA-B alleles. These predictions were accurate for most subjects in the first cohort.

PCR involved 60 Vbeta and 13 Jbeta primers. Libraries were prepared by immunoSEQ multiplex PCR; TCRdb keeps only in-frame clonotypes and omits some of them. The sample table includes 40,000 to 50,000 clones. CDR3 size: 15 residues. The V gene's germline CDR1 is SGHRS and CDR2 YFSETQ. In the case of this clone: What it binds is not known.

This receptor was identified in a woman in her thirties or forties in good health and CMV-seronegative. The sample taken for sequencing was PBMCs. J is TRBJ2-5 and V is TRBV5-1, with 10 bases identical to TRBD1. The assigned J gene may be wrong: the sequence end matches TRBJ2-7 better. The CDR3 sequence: CASRPGQGTNYEQYF. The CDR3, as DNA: TGCGCCAGCAGGCCGGGACAGGGGACGAACTACGAGCAGTACTTC.